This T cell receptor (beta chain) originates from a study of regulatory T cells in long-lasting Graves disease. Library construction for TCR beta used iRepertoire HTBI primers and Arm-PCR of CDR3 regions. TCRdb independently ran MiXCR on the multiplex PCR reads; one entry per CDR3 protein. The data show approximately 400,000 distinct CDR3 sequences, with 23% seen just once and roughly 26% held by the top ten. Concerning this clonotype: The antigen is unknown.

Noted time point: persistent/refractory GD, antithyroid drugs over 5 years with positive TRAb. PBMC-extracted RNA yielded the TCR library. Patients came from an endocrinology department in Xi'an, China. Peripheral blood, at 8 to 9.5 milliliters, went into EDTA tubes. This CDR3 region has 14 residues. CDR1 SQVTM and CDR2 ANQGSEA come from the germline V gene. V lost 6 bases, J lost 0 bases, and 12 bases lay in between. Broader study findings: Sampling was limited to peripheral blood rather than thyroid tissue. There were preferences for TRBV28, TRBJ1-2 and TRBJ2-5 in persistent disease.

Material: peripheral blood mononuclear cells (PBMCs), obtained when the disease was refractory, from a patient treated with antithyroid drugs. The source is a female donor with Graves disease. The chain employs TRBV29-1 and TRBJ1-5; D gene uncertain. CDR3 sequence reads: CSVKTSNSNQPQHF. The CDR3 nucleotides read TGCAGCGTGAAAACAAGTAATAGCAATCAGCCCCAGCATTTT.